Below, 8 T cell receptor beta chains from the same sample are listed, as sequenced in a study of T cell changes during pregnancy in multiple sclerosis. Only in-frame clones appear in the TCRdb table, and some are missing; sequencing was by immunoSEQ multiplex PCR. The table shows about 81,000 clones, with about 94% occurring only once. Sequenced material: peripheral blood, taken in the third trimester of pregnancy. The receptors were gathered from a female donor with multiple sclerosis, enrolled in a pregnancy study.

The chain couples TRBV27 to TRBJ2-2; 8 nucleotides align to TRBD1. Germline assignment: CDR1 MNHEY and CDR2 SMNVEV (reference sequence). The CDR3 spans 13 residues. V was clipped by 6 bases and J by 5 bases; unmatched bases: 2. CDR3 residues: CASRRTGTGELFF. Written as DNA, the CDR3 is TGTGCCAGCAGACGGACAGGGACCGGGGAGCTGTTTTTT.

In this sample, this clone turned up once. The chain couples TRBV7-8 to TRBJ1-2, with 9 bases matching TRBD1. The CDR3 extends over 16 amino acids. The J segment lost 2 bases and the V segment lost 1 base, leaving 5 bases of the junction unmatched. The germline V gene encodes CDR1 SGHVS and CDR2 FQNEAQ. CDR3 in DNA: TGTGCCAGCAGCTTAGTCCCGGGACAGGGAAACTATGGCTACACCTTC. The encoded protein is CASSLVPGQGNYGYTF.

This rearrangement joins TRBV6-5 to TRBJ1-1, with 7 bases matching TRBD1. This CDR3 spans 15 amino acids. V lost 6 bases, J lost 5 bases, and 12 bases stayed unmatched. The germline CDR1 and CDR2 sequences are MNHEY and SVGAGI. DNA for the CDR3: TGTGCCAGCAGCCCCGACAGGGTACGAAGAACTGAAGCTTTCTTT. Amino acids: CASSPDRVRRTEAFF.

This clone came up once. The V call is TRBV16, the J call TRBJ2-3; D is uncertain. Germline loops: CDR1 KGHSY, CDR2 FQNENV. Trimming pared 0 bases from V and 4 bases from J, leaving 17 bases between. CDR3 length equals 17 residues. The CDR3 protein is CASSQSSGQTSPDTQYF. The CDR3 region has the DNA TGTGCCAGCAGCCAATCGTCTGGCCAAACGTCGCCAGATACGCAGTATTTT.

The rearrangement links TRBV6-5 to TRBJ2-1; D is possibly TRBD1 (6 bases). The CDR3 is 12 amino acids. The V gene lost 7 bases and the J gene lost 11 bases, with 15 bases spanning the gap. From germline, CDR1 is MNHEY and CDR2 SVGAGI. CDR3 DNA: TGTGCCAGCACCTCAGGGGAGCGGCAGCAGTTCTTC. Translating it yields CASTSGERQQFF.

The rearrangement uses TRBV10-3 and TRBJ1-5; a possible D gene is TRBD1 (5 bases). The CDR3 totals 15 residues. The V gene's germline CDR1 is ENHRY and CDR2 SYGVKD. The V end was cut by 0 bases, the J end by 6 bases, with 12 bases between. The CDR3 spells CAISESQGPAQPQHF. Written as DNA, the CDR3 is TGTGCCATCAGTGAGTCTCAGGGCCCCGCTCAGCCCCAGCATTTT.

The rearrangement joins TRBV27 to TRBJ2-7, with D possibly TRBD1 on 6 matching bases. The V gene lost 2 bases and the J gene lost 4 bases, with 12 bases spanning the gap. Germline V gene lookup returns CDR1 MNHEY and CDR2 SMNVEV (reference sequence). The CDR3 is 14 amino acids. The CDR3 DNA reads TGTGCCAGCAGTTTAGCCAGGGGCCCTTACGAGCAGTACTTC. This gives the protein CASSLARGPYEQYF.

The table lists this clone with a count of one. The rearrangement links TRBV2 to TRBJ1-2; 7 bases are a match to TRBD1. The CDR3 has 14 residues. The germline V gene has CDR1 SNHLY and CDR2 FYNNEI. The V segment lost 6 bases and the J segment 3 bases; nucleotides outside the gene matches: 7. The CDR3 sequence is CASSRDSQYYGYTF. The CDR3 nucleotides read TGTGCCAGCAGCCGGGACAGCCAGTACTATGGCTACACCTTC.